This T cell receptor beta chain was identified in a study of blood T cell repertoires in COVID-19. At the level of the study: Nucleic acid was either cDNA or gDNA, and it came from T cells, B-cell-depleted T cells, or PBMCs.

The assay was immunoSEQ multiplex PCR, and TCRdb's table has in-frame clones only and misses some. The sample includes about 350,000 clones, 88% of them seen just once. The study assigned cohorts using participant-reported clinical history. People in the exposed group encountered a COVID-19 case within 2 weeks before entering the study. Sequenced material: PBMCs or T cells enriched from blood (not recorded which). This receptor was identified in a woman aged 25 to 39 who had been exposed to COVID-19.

The CDR3 sequence: CASRGDTTGELFF. CDR3 nucleotide sequence: TGCGCCAGCAGAGGAGATACCACCGGGGAGCTGTTTTTT. The chain uses TRBV10-1 and TRBJ2-2; no clear D. The CDR3 loop spans 13 amino acids. CDR1 and CDR2 (germline): WNHNN, SYGVQD (reference sequence). Trimming shortened V by 6 bases and J by 4 bases, and 9 bases separated the two germline ends.